This T cell receptor (beta chain) was documented in a study of blood T cell repertoires in COVID-19. At the level of the study: Acute and convalescent COVID-19 specimens originated in the United States, Italy and Spain. The cDNA or gDNA used as material had been derived from T cells, B-cell-depleted T cells, or PBMCs.

Regarding this clone: The same CDR3 also results from other DNA sequences found in this sample.

The Seattle patients, enrolled during active infection, were followed longitudinally. V shed 0 bases and J 6 bases; nucleotides not matched to a gene: 4. The CDR3 contains 14 residues. Germline CDR1 and CDR2: SEHNR and FQNEAQ (reference sequence). In the original workflow: Scientists estimated how many nucleated cells there were by amplifying reference gene primers. Data came from immunoSEQ multiplex PCR; TCRdb stores just in-frame clones and leaves some out. V and J calls and clone size are given by that table; D and trimming were obtained from the DNA. The data show roughly 150,000 clones, around 87% seen once.

The TCR was taken from an older woman with COVID-19, enrolled during active disease. This rearrangement joins TRBV7-9 to TRBJ1-1; 7 bases fit TRBD1. Specimen: peripheral blood. The CDR3 is CASSLAQGGPEAFF. CDR3 bases: TGTGCCAGCAGCTTAGCCCAGGGGGGCCCTGAAGCTTTCTTT.